A single sample is the source of the 29 T cell receptor beta chains below, sequenced in a study of breast tumors, draining lymph nodes, adjacent tissues. One entry per CDR3 protein results from TCRdb running MiXCR on the multiplex PCR reads. This sample yields about 230,000 distinct CDR3 sequences, of which roughly 30% are seen a single time; roughly 1.3% belongs to the top ten. Samples came from axillary lymph nodes draining the breast cancer. Sample: axillary lymph node tissue. These receptor sequences come from a female donor with breast cancer. Some clones in this sample may be carry-over from other donors' samples.

This clonotype was counted at least ten times. The chain recombines TRBV2 with TRBJ1-5; the match to TRBD1 covers 9 bases. The trim removed 6 bases at V and 0 bases at J, leaving 6 bases unmatched. Germline loops: CDR1 SNHLY, CDR2 FYNNEI. The CDR3 runs 16 residues. CDR3 nucleotide sequence: TGTGCCAGCAGACCAGGGACAGGGAATAGCAATCAGCCCCAGCATTTT. Protein product: CASRPGTGNSNQPQHF.

In regard to this clonotype: This may come from a read error, since a much larger clone is one base off. This rearrangement joins TRBV7-2 to TRBJ2-5; 10 bases are a match to TRBD1. The CDR3 length is 15 residues. Germline V lookup: CDR1 SGHTA, CDR2 FQGNSA. DNA of the CDR3: TGTGCCAGCAGCATTCGGACAGGGGGAGGCGGGGCCCAGCACTTC. Protein: CASSIRTGGGGAQHF.

This chain links TRBV2 with TRBJ2-1; 7 bases agree with TRBD2. Germline V gene sequence: CDR1 SNHLY, CDR2 FYNNEI. This CDR3 is built from 13 residues. Here the CDR3 DNA reads TGTGCTAGCCTGAGCGGGGCGGGGAATGAGCAGTTCTTC. Protein sequence: CASLSGAGNEQFF.

As to this clonotype: This may stem from a read error, because a much larger clone lies one nucleotide away. In this CDR3 the conserved last residue, phenylalanine or tryptophan, is missing, so a read error is likely. This chain connects TRBV9 to TRBJ1-1; no firm D call. V lost 4 bases to trimming and J lost 5 bases, with 12 bases between them. The CDR3 extends over 13 amino acids. The germline gives CDR1 SGDLS, CDR2 YYNGEE. The CDR3 region is CASSPRRETEAFL. CDR3 nucleotide sequence: TGTGCCAGCAGCCCCCGGAGAGAGACTGAAGCTTTCTTG.

Comment on this clonotype: The limits of the CDR3 on the DNA are not certain, so only TCRdb's listed CDR3 is given. The rearrangement joins TRBV5-8 to TRBJ1-4; the D call TRBD1 from the table was never checked on the DNA. Germline V CDR1 and CDR2: SGHTS, YDEGEE. Including both end residues, the CDR3 is 14 amino acids long. CDR3: CTSSFGTGNEKLFF.

In regard to this clonotype: Just one base apart from a much larger clone, this may be a read error. V gene TRBV7-9 combines with J gene TRBJ2-1; unclear D gene. Germline V gives CDR1 SEHNR, CDR2 FQNEAQ (reference sequence). The CDR3 is made up of 15 amino acids. The CDR3 sequence: CASSPLGPTNNEQSF. CDR3 nucleotide sequence: TGTGCCAGCAGCCCACTTGGGCCCACAAACAATGAGCAGTCCTTC.

In its sample, this clonotype was seen many times. V gene TRBV7-6 combines with J gene TRBJ2-3; D unresolved. CDR3 length equals 12 residues. Trimming cost V 2 bases and J 4 bases, with 4 bases left between them. Germline V CDR1 and CDR2: SGHVS, FNYEAQ. CDR3 DNA: TGTGCCAGCAGCTTACGCCCAGATACGCAGTATTTT. This translates into CASSLRPDTQYF.

Concerning this clonotype itself: The junction differs from germline at one of its ends, possibly a read error. Written as DNA, the CDR3 is TGTGCCAGCAGTCACTCGTACGACGGGAGAAGAGCAGATACGCAGTATTTT. Translated, it gives CASSHSYDGRRADTQYF. This chain uses TRBV6-5 with TRBJ2-3; maybe TRBD2 (6 bases). Germline values: CDR1 MNHEY, CDR2 SVGAGI. This CDR3 is 17 amino acids long.

In this sample, this clonotype turned up once. CDR3 residues: CATSSAGGVEQYF. The CDR3 DNA is TGTGCCACCAGTTCTGCGGGAGGTGTCGAGCAGTACTTC. This chain uses TRBV15 with TRBJ2-7, with 8 nucleotides matching TRBD2. The CDR3 sequence is 13 residues long. CDR1 and CDR2 (germline): LNHNV, YYDKDF (reference sequence). The junction had 7 bases not matched to a gene; V was cut back by 6 bases and J by 6 bases.

This clonotype was seen repeatedly, ten times or more. The chain links TRBV12-3 or TRBV12-4 to TRBJ2-2; D is undetermined. V was cut by 5 bases and J by 6 bases, with 10 bases left in between. The CDR3 has 13 residues. In nucleotides, the CDR3 is TGTGCCAGCAGTACCATTAGGCCCGGGGAGCTGTTTTTT. This gives the protein CASSTIRPGELFF.

This clonotype has ten or more counts. The chain couples TRBV3-2 to TRBJ2-7; the DNA was not compared with TRBD1, the D call given in the table. TRBV3-2 corresponds to a pseudogene. CDR3 length: 15 amino acids. CDR3 loop: CASSQRGQGEDEQYF. The CDR3 DNA sequence: TGTGCCAGCAGCCAACGAGGACAGGGTGAAGACGAGCAGTACTTC.

The chain couples TRBV27 to TRBJ1-6; TRBD1 matches at 8 bases. V was clipped by 2 bases and J by 9 bases; unmatched bases: 6. The germline CDR1 and CDR2 sequences are MNHEY and SMNVEV (reference sequence). This CDR3 contains 15 residues. CDR3 region: CASSLQGAGSSPLHF. Written as DNA, the CDR3 is TGTGCCAGCAGTTTACAGGGGGCAGGGAGTTCACCCCTCCACTTT.

J is TRBJ2-1 and V is TRBV6-5, with TRBD2 as a possible D gene (6 bases). CDR3 length equals 15 residues. Trimming took off 6 bases at V and 4 bases at J, with 16 bases between the two ends. Germline CDR1 is MNHEY and CDR2 is SVGAGI. DNA for the CDR3: TGTGCCAGCAGACATTCCGGGACTTTATACAATGAGCAGTTCTTC. It is translated as CASRHSGTLYNEQFF.

The CDR3 protein is CSVEGQAFASSMDPNQPQHF. CDR3 in DNA: TGCAGCGTTGAAGGGCAGGCCTTCGCCAGCAGTATGGACCCCAATCAGCCCCAGCATTTT. The rearrangement uses TRBV29-1 and TRBJ1-5, with D uncertain. CDR3 length equals 20 residues. Germline V lookup: CDR1 SQVTM, CDR2 ANQGSEA. V lost 1 base, J lost 3 bases, and 28 bases lay in between.

The V call is TRBV5-1, the J call TRBJ2-7; 11 nucleotides match TRBD1. Unmatched junction bases numbered 8, after V lost 9 bases and J lost 6 bases. The germline CDR1 and CDR2 sequences are SGHRS and YFSETQ. This CDR3 has 13 amino acids. CDR3 coding DNA: TGCGCCACCAGGTCAGGGACAGGGGGCGAGCAGTACTTC. Protein: CATRSGTGGEQYF.

In its sample, this clonotype was seen many times. Possible read error: a much larger clone is one base away. The V call is TRBV6-6, the J call TRBJ1-2; no clear D gene. This CDR3 has 11 residues. Germline V lookup: CDR1 MNHNY, CDR2 SVGAGI (reference sequence). The V gene lost 5 bases and the J gene lost 8 bases, with 9 bases spanning the gap. The CDR3 region has the DNA TGTGCCAGCAGTCATCGGTACGGCTACACCTTC. Translating gives CASSHRYGYTF.

This clonotype was seen ten or more times. V and J are TRBV24-1 and TRBJ2-1; D perhaps matches TRBD2 (6 bases). The V end was cut by 3 bases, the J end by 4 bases, with 12 bases between. CDR1 and CDR2 from the germline V gene are KGHDR and SFDVKD. The CDR3 contains 15 residues. Written as DNA, the CDR3 is TGTGCCACCAGTGATCGACTAGGACGGTACAATGAGCAGTTCTTC. This gives the protein CATSDRLGRYNEQFF.

In regard to this clonotype: Since a much larger clone is just one base distant, this may be a read error. The chain has TRBV6-1 and TRBJ1-2; D may be TRBD1 (6 bases). This CDR3 spans 14 amino acids. Germline V gives CDR1 MNHNS, CDR2 SASEGT. V was clipped by 8 bases and J by 4 bases, with 17 bases between them. The CDR3 here is CASALYGGGYGYTF. The CDR3 coding sequence is TGTGCCAGCGCACTATACGGGGGCGGCTATGGCTACACCTTC.

This clonotype occurred many times. This could be a read error, since a much larger clone is one nucleotide away. CDR3 sequence (DNA): TGTGCCAGCAGTCCAAACGTCCAAGAGACCCAGTACTTC. Protein sequence: CASSPNVQETQYF. V is TRBV12-3 or TRBV12-4 and J is TRBJ2-5; D gene uncertain. Deletions cut 5 bases from V and 1 base from J, with 8 bases between. This CDR3 is 13 amino acids long.

This clonotype was seen many times. The chain couples TRBV29-1 to TRBJ2-7; D gene unclear. Germline V CDR1 and CDR2: SQVTM, ANQGSEA. This CDR3 has 11 residues. V lost 6 bases and J 2 bases, leaving 8 bases between the germline ends. CDR3 DNA: TGCAGCGTCGTTCTGACCTACGAGCAGTACTTC. It specifies CSVVLTYEQYF.

This clonotype has a handful of counts. The chain is built from TRBV27 and TRBJ1-5; TRBD1 might be the D (5 bases). V was cut by 3 bases and J by 2 bases, with 8 bases left in between. Germline V gene sequence: CDR1 MNHEY, CDR2 SMNVEV (reference sequence). The length of the CDR3 is 14 residues. This CDR3 is CASSFSRGNQPQHF. The CDR3 region has the DNA TGTGCCAGCAGTTTCTCCAGGGGCAATCAGCCCCAGCATTTT.

This chain joins TRBV6-6 and TRBJ2-1; TRBD2 matches at 8 bases. The germline V gene encodes CDR1 MNHNY and CDR2 SVGAGI (reference sequence). The CDR3 consists of 13 residues. With 5 bases clipped from V and 9 bases from J, the junction kept 6 bases outside the gene matches. The CDR3 DNA reads as TGTGCCAGCAGTCACGGCGGGGGGCCTGAGCAGTTCTTC. Translated: CASSHGGGPEQFF.

The sample holds many counts of this clonotype. This chain links TRBV11-3 with TRBJ2-1, with TRBD2 identical over 12 bases. J was trimmed by 6 bases and V by 1 base; bases with no gene match: 7. CDR3 length: 17 residues. CDR1 is SGHNT, CDR2 YENEEA, per germline. CDR3 sequence: CASSLGRTSGDSNEQFF. CDR3 bases: TGTGCCAGCAGCTTAGGGCGGACTAGCGGGGATTCCAATGAGCAGTTCTTC.

This clonotype occurred many times. The chain recombines TRBV5-1 with TRBJ2-2; possibly TRBD1 for D (6 bases). The CDR3 loop spans 14 amino acids. CDR1 and CDR2 (germline): SGHRS, YFSETQ. V shed 0 bases and J shed 6 bases, with 9 bases lying between them. The CDR3 region has the DNA TGCGCCAGCAGCTTGGACAGGGTCGCCGGGGAGCTGTTTTTT. This sequence encodes CASSLDRVAGELFF.

The chain has TRBV10-3 and TRBJ1-4; D gene ambiguous. The V end was cut by 8 bases, the J end by 7 bases, with 14 bases between. The germline V gene has CDR1 ENHRY and CDR2 SYGVKD. CDR3 length: 13 residues. DNA of the CDR3: TGTGCCATCCGGATTTCCCTGGGTGAAAAACTGTTTTTT. This sequence encodes CAIRISLGEKLFF.

The chain joins TRBV6-1 to TRBJ2-7, with TRBD2 identical over 7 bases. There are 13 residues in the CDR3. The trim removed 6 bases at V and 2 bases at J, leaving 4 bases unmatched. CDR1 MNHNS and CDR2 SASEGT come from the germline V gene. CDR3 nucleotides: TGTGCCAGCAGAAGCGGGGTAACCTACGAGCAGTACTTC. Protein: CASRSGVTYEQYF.

The chain couples TRBV2 to TRBJ2-3, with D unclear. V lost 2 bases and J lost 2, with 8 bases in between. Germline V gene sequence: CDR1 SNHLY, CDR2 FYNNEI. The CDR3 covers 14 residues. Here the CDR3 DNA reads TGTGCCAGCAGTGAAATATCTTACACAGATACGCAGTATTTT. This gives the protein CASSEISYTDTQYF.

This clonotype has at least ten counts. The chain joins TRBV20-1 to TRBJ2-5; no reliable D call. Between the trimmed V and J ends, which lost 1 base and 5 bases, there was a span of 5 bases. The CDR3 runs 11 residues. The germline V gene encodes CDR1 DFQATT and CDR2 SNEGSKA (reference sequence). CDR3 in DNA: TGCAGTGCTAGAGCAAAGGAGACCCAGTACTTC. Amino acid sequence: CSARAKETQYF.

CDR3 sequence: CASSLVGIDTQYF. For the CDR3, the DNA is TGTGCCAGCAGCTTAGTCGGGATAGATACGCAGTATTTT. The chain joins TRBV7-2 to TRBJ2-3; D might be TRBD2 (5 bases). Trimming took 1 base from V and 5 from J, leaving 7 bases between them. The germline CDR1 and CDR2 sequences are SGHTA and FQGNSA. The CDR3 covers 13 residues.